This is a list of T cell receptor beta chains from one sample in a study of T cells after yellow fever vaccination. MiXCR was run by TCRdb on the 5' RACE reads, yielding one entry per CDR3 protein. The top ten clones hold around 19% of a sample with approximately 240,000 distinct CDR3 sequences, more than 3.5% of them seen once. The sample in question was PBMCs, obtained 15 days after the yellow fever booster vaccination. The receptors come from a man aged 18 to 30 who received the YFV17D yellow fever vaccine. CDR3s include the opening cysteine and the closing phenylalanine or tryptophan. The D gene is left open where the match is weak. Clone size is shown for a subset of rows, as once, few, many or a class of expanded clone.

V,D,J,size,DNA,CDR3
TRBV7-9,.,TRBJ2-1,many,TGTGCCAGCAGCTTAAGGGCAGGGCTGAATGAGCAGTTCTTC,CASSLRAGLNEQFF
TRBV2,TRBD2,TRBJ2-5,.,TGTGCCAGCAGGTGGATTAGCGGGGGTCAAGAGACCCAGTACTTC,CASRWISGGQETQYF
TRBV5-1,.,TRBJ2-2,many,TGCGCCAGCAGTGGGGGCACCGGGGAGCTGTTTTTT,CASSGGTGELFF
TRBV7-9,.,TRBJ1-1,many,TGTGCCAGCAGCTTTTCTTTGGGGACTGAAGCTTTCTTT,CASSFSLGTEAFF
TRBV7-9,.,TRBJ2-7,.,TGTGCCAGCAGCTTAGGGCCCCTAGGTGGGGGGATCTACGAGCAGTACTTC,CASSLGPLGGGIYEQYF
TRBV12-3/TRBV12-4,.,TRBJ1-2,many,TGTGCCAGCAGTTTTCTAGGGACGGTCTATGGCTACACCTTC,CASSFLGTVYGYTF
TRBV5-1,TRBD2,TRBJ2-5,.,TGCGCCAGCGCCACGGGACTAGGAGGGTTGGAGACCCAGTACTTC,CASATGLGGLETQYF
TRBV29-1,.,TRBJ2-2,many,TGCAGCGTTGTATGGTACACCGGGGAGCTGTTTTTT,CSVVWYTGELFF
TRBV5-1,TRBD2,TRBJ2-3,many,TGCGCCAGCAGAGCTACTAGCGGGGGCACAGATACGCAGTATTTT,CASRATSGGTDTQYF
TRBV10-3,.,TRBJ2-5,many,TGTGCCATCAGTGCCCGAGATTGGGGCGAGACCCAGTACTTC,CAISARDWGETQYF
TRBV18,.,TRBJ1-2,few,TGTGCCAGCTCACCCCTTTCGACGACACCCGATTTC,CASSPLSTTPDF
TRBV6-2/TRBV6-3,.,TRBJ2-1,many,TGTGCCAGCAGGGCCCGTAGGAATGAGCAGTTCTTC,CASRARRNEQFF
TRBV12-3/TRBV12-4,TRBD1,TRBJ1-5,many,TGTGCCAGCAGTGGAGACAGGGGATGGGGCCAGCCCCAGCATTTT,CASSGDRGWGQPQHF
TRBV27,.,TRBJ1-5,many,TGTGCCAGCAGTTTAAGGGGGAACAGGAATCAGCCCCAGCATTTT,CASSLRGNRNQPQHF
TRBV20-1,TRBD1,TRBJ1-5,many,TGCAGTGCGCCGGACAGGGGTGACCAGCCCCAGCATTTT,CSAPDRGDQPQHF
TRBV7-8,.,TRBJ1-6,many,TGTGCCAGCAGCCAACCCGGGAATTCACCCCTCCACTTT,CASSQPGNSPLHF
TRBV6-2/TRBV6-3,TRBD1,TRBJ1-2,many,TGTGCCACCTACCGGGACAGCTGGAATGGCTACACCTTC,CATYRDSWNGYTF
TRBV27,TRBD1,TRBJ1-1,many,TGTGCCAGGGCCTACAGGGGAAGTGACACTGAAGCTTTCTTT,CARAYRGSDTEAFF
TRBV21-1,.,TRBJ2-4,many,TGTGCCAGCAGCCAGGGGGGCGAGGGCCTAGCCAAAAACATTCAGTACTTC,CASSQGGEGLAKNIQYF
TRBV20-1,.,TRBJ1-1,many,TGCAGTGCTAGTAGGCAGAGGGAAGCTTTCTTT,CSASRQREAFF
TRBV7-2,TRBD2,TRBJ2-7,once,TGTGCCAGCAGCTTATGGGGCGGGAGGGCCTCCGAGCAGTACTTC,CASSLWGGRASEQYF
TRBV7-2,.,TRBJ1-1,many,TGTGCCAGCAGCTCCGGGGCAGGGAACACTGAAGCTTTCTTT,CASSSGAGNTEAFF
TRBV4-3,.,TRBJ1-2,many,TGCGCCAGCAGCCCCTTACACGGGGGACGGGATGGCTACACCTTC,CASSPLHGGRDGYTF
TRBV15,.,TRBJ2-3,many,TGTGCCACTACCGAGGGGCATAGCACAGATACGCAGTATTTT,CATTEGHSTDTQYF
TRBV6-1,.,TRBJ1-1,many,TGTGCCAGGACCTCAGGGGTGAACACTGAAGCTTTCTTT,CARTSGVNTEAFF
TRBV7-2,.,TRBJ2-1,many,TGTGCCAGCAGCTCAACTCTCAATGAGCAGTTCTTC,CASSSTLNEQFF
TRBV20-1,.,TRBJ1-1,many,TGCAGTGCTAGAGATCCTGGGGGGCCCGGGGTCAACACTGAAGCTTTCTTT,CSARDPGGPGVNTEAFF
TRBV7-2,TRBD2,TRBJ2-5,many,TGTGCCAGCAGGCAAGCTAGCGGGGAGTTGTACTTC,CASRQASGELYF
TRBV5-1,.,TRBJ1-2,many,TGCGCCAGCAGCTCACCGACAGTGGACTATGGCTACACCTTC,CASSSPTVDYGYTF
TRBV3-1,.,TRBJ2-5,few,TGTGCCAGCAGCCAAGTAGTCGGCGGAGAGACCCAGTACTTC,CASSQVVGGETQYF
TRBV10-3,.,TRBJ2-2,many,TGTGCCATCAGGACGACAGGACCACTTTCCACCGGGGAGCTGTTTTTT,CAIRTTGPLSTGELFF
TRBV28,.,TRBJ2-2,many,TGTGCCAGCAGTCTGACCCATAACACCGGGGAGCTGTTTTTT,CASSLTHNTGELFF
TRBV12-3/TRBV12-4,TRBD2,TRBJ2-3,many,TGTGCCAGCACCCTAGGGTTAGCGGGGGCTGGTACGCAGTATTTT,CASTLGLAGAGTQYF
TRBV11-2,TRBD2,TRBJ2-1,many,TGTGCCAGCAGCCCTCCTCAAGCGGGGGCCAATAATGAGCAGTTCTTC,CASSPPQAGANNEQFF
TRBV7-3,TRBD1,TRBJ1-1,many,TGTGCCAGCAGCTCTGCACCTTACAGGGGGAGAGGCACTGAAGCTTTCTTT,CASSSAPYRGRGTEAFF
TRBV7-2,TRBD2,TRBJ2-5,few,TGTGCCAGCAGCCGACGACTAGCGGGGGAAGAGACCCAGTACTTC,CASSRRLAGEETQYF